This TCR beta chain stems from a study of regulatory T cells in long-lasting Graves disease. There are a few counts of this clonotype. The antigen is not known. Notes on the study in general: Clonotypes that were public and shared totalled 2,500 to 3,500 in persistent patients versus approximately 970 in new patients.

CDR1 is MNHNS, CDR2 SASEGT, per germline. This CDR3 contains 14 residues. V was shortened by 10 bases and J by 0 bases, with 13 bases between the two germline ends. Noted time point: persistent/refractory GD, antithyroid drugs over 5 years with positive TRAb. RNA isolated from PBMCs was used to make the TCR library. CDR3 regions were amplified by Arm-PCR using iRepertoire HTBI primers to build TCR beta libraries. TCRdb re-called the multiplex PCR reads through MiXCR, storing one row per CDR3 protein. The sample carries roughly 430,000 distinct CDR3 sequences, around 23% recorded once. Material: peripheral blood mononuclear cells (PBMCs), obtained when the disease was refractory, from a patient treated with antithyroid drugs. The origin of this receptor is a female donor with Graves disease. The chain combines TRBV6-1 with TRBJ1-3; no clear D. CDR3 amino acids: CATSSGNSGNTIYF. The CDR3 nucleotides are TGTGCCACTTCGAGTGGGAACTCTGGAAACACCATATATTTT.